This T cell receptor (beta chain) was identified during a study of T cell clonality in common variable immunodeficiency. Whole-study results and caveats: In common variable immunodeficiency, TCR beta chains reportedly carried fewer deletions and N-nucleotide insertions. CVID subjects showed higher TCRbeta clonality than healthy controls.

This clone showed up just a few times. Its antigen is not identified. The read ends 3 residues shy of where the CDR3 ends; the end is completed using the germline J gene. Produced via immunoSEQ multiplex PCR; TCRdb's table is partial and in-frame only. In total the sample includes 5,700 or so clones, none of them seen once. Patients and controls were mostly of Caucasian heritage. The CDR3 has 16 residues. Germline V gives CDR1 SGHVS, CDR2 FQNEAQ. Trimming stripped 1 base from V and 3 bases from J, with 14 bases between. The V call is TRBV7-8, the J call TRBJ2-3; possibly TRBD2 for D (5 bases). The sample taken for sequencing was peripheral blood mononuclear cells. The origin of this receptor is a human donor with common variable immunodeficiency. CDR3 bases read: TGTGCCAGCAGCTTAGGGAGCCTGTCGGGGACAGATACG. Translation: CASSLGSLSGTDT. The entire CDR3 reads CASSLGSLSGTDTQYF.